Following are 27 T cell receptor beta chains from one sample sequenced in a study of OX40 agonist ivuxolimab in advanced cancers. Sequencing used immunoSEQ multiplex PCR; TCRdb keeps in-frame clones, though not all of them. The data contain fewer than 80,000 clones, around 90% of them seen just once; the ten biggest clones take up roughly 2.1%. Sample: CD4+ or CD8+ T cells sorted from blood, taken in a trial of the OX40 agonist ivuxolimab. These TCRs come from an adult with an advanced solid tumor such as melanoma, head and neck, liver or kidney cancer.

The V and J genes are TRBV7-9 and TRBJ1-2; D gene unclear. CDR3 length equals 13 residues. V dropped 4 bases and J dropped 0 bases, with 6 bases sitting between them. Germline CDR1 SEHNR, CDR2 FQNEAQ (reference sequence). The CDR3 DNA sequence: TGTGCCAGCAGCTCAGAGACTAACTATGGCTACACCTTC. Translation gives CASSSETNYGYTF.

The rearrangement joins TRBV6-5 to TRBJ1-1; D is unclear. Germline V CDR1 and CDR2: MNHEY, SVGAGI. This CDR3 is built from 15 residues. V gave up 7 bases and J gave up 2 bases, with 17 bases separating them. CDR3 region: CASKPLQVINTEAFF. The CDR3 DNA is TGTGCCAGCAAACCCCTTCAGGTAATCAACACTGAAGCTTTCTTT.

This clone was seen only once. The junction departs from germline at one end; a sequencing error may be responsible. The V gene is TRBV6-1, the J gene TRBJ2-1, with 10 bases identical to TRBD2. CDR3 length equals 15 residues. Germline V lookup: CDR1 MNHNS, CDR2 SASEGT. The CDR3 sequence: CASNEAGGIYNEQFF. CDR3 coding DNA: TGTGCCAGCAATGAAGCGGGGGGGATTTACAATGAGCAGTTCTTC.

The DNA for the CDR3 is TGCGCCAGCAGCCAACCCCCTGCCGGGGGGAATGAGCAGTTCTTC. It is translated as CASSQPPAGGNEQFF. The J gene is TRBJ2-1, the V gene TRBV4-1; 7 nucleotides agree with TRBD2. CDR1 and CDR2 (germline): MGHRA, YSYEKL. V shed 2 bases, J shed 7 bases, and the junction held 8 bases outside the gene matches. CDR3 length: 15 amino acids.

This chain links TRBV4-2 with TRBJ2-7; a weak D match, TRBD2 (6 bases). The V gene's germline CDR1 is LGHNA and CDR2 YNFKEQ. Trimming stripped 0 bases from V and 7 bases from J, with 16 bases between. The CDR3 length is 15 residues. CDR3: CASSQDLFMGGEQYF. In DNA, the CDR3 is TGTGCCAGCAGCCAAGACCTATTTATGGGGGGAGAGCAGTACTTC.

The V gene is TRBV19, the J gene TRBJ1-5; no clear D gene. The germline V gene has CDR1 LNHDA and CDR2 SQIVND (reference sequence). The germline V and J ends were trimmed by 7 bases and 2 bases, with 21 bases remaining between them. CDR3 size: 17 residues. DNA of the CDR3: TGTGCCAGTAAACGGGGTCCCTTCGATGGTGGCAATCAGCCCCAGCATTTT. This sequence encodes CASKRGPFDGGNQPQHF.

The chain joins TRBV6-5 to TRBJ2-5, with 9 bases aligning to TRBD1. The J call may be wrong; the DNA end is better matched by TRBJ2-7. The CDR3 extends over 16 amino acids. Germline V lookup: CDR1 MNHEY, CDR2 SVGAGI. The CDR3 reads CASSWGQGWSSYEQYF. The CDR3 coding sequence is TGTGCCAGCAGTTGGGGACAGGGCTGGAGCTCCTACGAGCAGTACTTC.

CDR3 in amino acids: CAISRRTMNTEAFF. Written as DNA, the CDR3 is TGTGCCATCAGTAGAAGAACAATGAACACTGAAGCTTTCTTT. The chain links TRBV10-3 to TRBJ1-1; D unresolved. V was clipped by 5 bases and J by 0 bases, with 10 bases between them. Germline values: CDR1 ENHRY, CDR2 SYGVKD. CDR3 length: 14 residues.

This CDR3 reads CASRPSRGGAGAFF. The CDR3 nucleotides are TGTGCCAGCAGACCTAGTAGGGGAGGGGCGGGGGCTTTCTTT. The rearrangement uses TRBV7-2 and TRBJ1-1, with TRBD1 as a possible D gene (5 bases). The CDR3 sequence is 14 residues long. Per germline, CDR1 SGHTA and CDR2 FQGNSA. V was clipped by 6 bases and J by 11 bases, with 22 bases between them.

The chain couples TRBV5-4 to TRBJ2-1, with TRBD2 as a possible D gene (6 bases). Germline V lookup: CDR1 SGHNT, CDR2 YYREEE (reference sequence). This CDR3 has 16 amino acids. Trimming removed 0 bases at V and 1 base at J, with 11 bases between. The chain's CDR3 is CASSLGSAGSYNEQFF. The CDR3 DNA is TGTGCCAGCAGCTTGGGTTCTGCGGGGTCCTACAATGAGCAGTTCTTC.

The J gene is TRBJ2-7, the V gene TRBV6-5; no reliable D call. Trimming stripped 7 bases from V and 4 bases from J, with 11 bases between. CDR1 and CDR2 from the germline V gene are MNHEY and SVGAGI. This CDR3 region has 12 residues. The CDR3 loop is CASTSPNYEQYF. CDR3 DNA: TGTGCCAGCACCTCGCCCAATTACGAGCAGTACTTC.

The sample holds a few counts of this clone. V and J are TRBV28 and TRBJ1-4; D call uncertain. Germline values: CDR1 MDHEN, CDR2 SYDVKM. V lost 5 bases and J 3 bases, leaving 13 bases between the germline ends. The CDR3 totals 15 residues. The CDR3 DNA reads as TGTGCCAGCAGTGAGGTGGGGAAGGCTAATGAAAAACTGTTTTTT. Translated: CASSEVGKANEKLFF.

J is TRBJ2-7 and V is TRBV2, with a possible D match to TRBD2 (7 bases). The ends were cut back, 7 bases at V and 5 bases at J, with 21 bases in the middle. The germline V gene has CDR1 SNHLY and CDR2 FYNNEI. The CDR3 is made up of 15 amino acids. CDR3 amino acids: CASKVGRAWGHEQYF. The DNA of the CDR3 is TGTGCCAGCAAAGTGGGGAGGGCTTGGGGGCACGAGCAGTACTTC. Using reference TRBV2 and TRBJ2-7 for the parts outside the CDR3, the full variable domain is EPEVTQTPSHQVTQMGQEVILRCVPISNHLYFYWYRQILGQKVEFLVSFYNNEISEKSEIFDDQFSVERPDGSNFTLKIRSTKLEDSAMYFCASKVGRAWGHEQYFGPGTRLTVT.

The chain combines TRBV2 with TRBJ1-6; D is uncertain. Germline loops: CDR1 SNHLY, CDR2 FYNNEI. V was pared by 7 bases and J by 9 bases, with 7 bases between. This CDR3 region has 11 residues. CDR3 sequence (DNA): TGTGCCAGCATACTAAGTTCACCCCTCCACTTT. It specifies CASILSSPLHF.

This clone was counted only a few times. The V gene is TRBV10-2, the J gene TRBJ2-4; D is perhaps TRBD2 (6 bases). There are 17 residues in the CDR3. Trimming removed 5 bases from V and 6 bases from J, with 23 bases in between. The V gene's germline CDR1 is WSHSY and CDR2 SAAADI. The CDR3 sequence is CASSMSASDLRGNIQYF. The DNA of the CDR3 is TGCGCCAGCAGTATGAGTGCTAGCGATTTAAGAGGAAACATTCAGTACTTC.

V and J are TRBV27 and TRBJ1-1; perhaps TRBD1 as D (5 bases). Germline loops: CDR1 MNHEY, CDR2 SMNVEV (reference sequence). Trimming shortened V by 6 bases and J by 10 bases, and 18 bases separated the two germline ends. The CDR3 is 13 residues long. The CDR3 DNA reads TGTGCCAGCAGATCCACAGTTGGGGGGACAGCTTTCTTT. The encoded protein is CASRSTVGGTAFF.

This sequence joins TRBV30 and TRBJ1-3, with a weak D call TRBD1 (5 bases). V was trimmed by 0 bases and J by 4 bases, leaving 10 bases between them. Germline values: CDR1 GTSNPN, CDR2 SVGIG (reference sequence). The CDR3 sequence is 14 residues long. The CDR3 region is CAWSVWGSGNTIYF. The CDR3 region has the DNA TGTGCCTGGAGTGTGTGGGGGTCAGGAAACACCATATATTTT.

In its sample, this clone was seen a few times. CDR3 in DNA: TGTGCCAGCATACCAGGGAGTGGCAATCAGCCCCAGCATTTT. The encoded protein is CASIPGSGNQPQHF. The chain has TRBV28 and TRBJ1-5; possible D gene TRBD1, 5 bases. The CDR3 length is 14 residues. Germline assignment: CDR1 MDHEN and CDR2 SYDVKM. V gave up 7 bases and J gave up 2 bases, with 12 bases separating them.

CDR3 nucleotide sequence: TGTGCCAGCAGTTATAAGAGGGGGGGCACTGAAGCTTTCTTT. This gives the protein CASSYKRGGTEAFF. V usage is TRBV6-5 and J usage is TRBJ1-1, with D possibly matching TRBD1 (6 bases). The CDR3 extends over 14 amino acids. Per germline, CDR1 MNHEY and CDR2 SVGAGI. The V end lost 3 bases, the J end lost 4 bases, and 12 bases lay between the germline ends.

This chain links TRBV7-2 with TRBJ2-7; 8 bases fit TRBD1. The CDR3 length is 15 residues. The V gene end was trimmed by 5 bases and the J gene end by 6 bases; junction bases not matched to a gene: 12. CDR1 is SGHTA, CDR2 FQGNSA, per germline. CDR3: CASSTWTGNSAEQYF. The CDR3 DNA sequence: TGTGCCAGCAGCACCTGGACAGGGAATTCGGCCGAGCAGTACTTC.

V usage is TRBV28 and J usage is TRBJ1-5; D ambiguous. V was clipped by 6 bases and J by 2 bases, with 11 bases between them. The germline V gene has CDR1 MDHEN and CDR2 SYDVKM. There are 14 residues in the CDR3. The CDR3 coding sequence is TGTGCCAGCAGCCAAAGTATGGGCAATCAGCCCCAGCATTTT. It specifies CASSQSMGNQPQHF.

The chain links TRBV11-3 to TRBJ2-3, with D maybe TRBD2 (5 bases). The germline V gene encodes CDR1 SGHNT and CDR2 YENEEA. The length of the CDR3 is 15 residues. Trimming stripped 4 bases from V and 2 bases from J, with 13 bases between. The CDR3 spells CASSSLDYFTDTQYF. In DNA, the CDR3 is TGTGCCAGCAGCTCGCTTGACTATTTCACAGATACGCAGTATTTT.

The CDR3 sequence: CSVEERGQNRGQPQHF. The CDR3 DNA sequence: TGCAGCGTTGAAGAAAGGGGTCAAAATCGAGGGCAGCCCCAGCATTTT. The V call is TRBV29-1, the J call TRBJ1-5, with a possible D match to TRBD1 (5 bases). Germline values: CDR1 SQVTM, CDR2 ANQGSEA. The V end was cut by 0 bases, the J end by 7 bases, with 19 bases between. The CDR3 covers 16 residues.

The gene calls are TRBV18 and TRBJ1-1, with 8 bases that match TRBD1. The CDR3 covers 15 residues. Germline lookup yields CDR1 KGHSH and CDR2 LQKENI. V shed 1 base, J shed 6 bases, and the junction held 7 bases outside the gene matches. CDR3 region: CASSPLAGGVSEAFF. The CDR3 nucleotides are TGTGCCAGCTCACCACTTGCAGGGGGCGTCTCTGAAGCTTTCTTT.

This sequence joins TRBV5-1 and TRBJ2-1, with 9 positions matching TRBD2. Germline CDR1 reads SGHRS; CDR2 reads YFSETQ. After removal of 2 bases from V and 5 bases from J, the junction contained 2 bases not matched to a gene. The CDR3 has 14 residues. The CDR3, as DNA: TGCGCCAGCAGCTTCCGCGGGGGGGACAATGAGCAGTTCTTC. Its translation is CASSFRGGDNEQFF.

The rearrangement links TRBV27 to TRBJ1-6; D possibly corresponds to TRBD1 (5 bases). Germline V gene lookup returns CDR1 MNHEY and CDR2 SMNVEV (reference sequence). The CDR3 has 14 residues. Trimming removed 0 bases from V and 9 bases from J, with 9 bases in between. CDR3 sequence: CASSLSGGTSPLHF. The CDR3 DNA sequence: TGTGCCAGCAGTTTATCTGGGGGAACTTCACCCCTCCACTTT.

V is TRBV15 and J is TRBJ2-3; 10 bases are a match to TRBD1. CDR1 is LNHNV and CDR2 is YYDKDF in the germline V gene (reference sequence). This CDR3 contains 17 residues. Unmatched junction bases numbered 14, after V lost 5 bases and J lost 6 bases. Here the CDR3 DNA reads TGTGCCACCAGCTTACGAAGTACCGGGACAGGGGCCGATACGCAGTATTTT. Protein product: CATSLRSTGTGADTQYF.